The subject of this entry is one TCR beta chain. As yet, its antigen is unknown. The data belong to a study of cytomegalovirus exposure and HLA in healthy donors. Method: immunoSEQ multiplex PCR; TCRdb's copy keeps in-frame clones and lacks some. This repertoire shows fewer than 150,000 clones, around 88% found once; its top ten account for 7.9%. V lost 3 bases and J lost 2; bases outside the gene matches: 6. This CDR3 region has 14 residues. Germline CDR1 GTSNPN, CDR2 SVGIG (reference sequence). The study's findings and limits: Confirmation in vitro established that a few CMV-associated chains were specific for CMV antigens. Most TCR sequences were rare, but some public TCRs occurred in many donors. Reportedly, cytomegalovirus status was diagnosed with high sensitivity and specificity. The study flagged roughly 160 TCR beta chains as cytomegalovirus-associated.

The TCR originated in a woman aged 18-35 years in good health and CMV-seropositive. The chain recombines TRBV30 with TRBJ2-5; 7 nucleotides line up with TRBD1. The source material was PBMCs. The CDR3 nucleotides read TGTGCCTGGAGACAAGGGGGACAGCAAGAGACCCAGTACTTC. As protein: CAWRQGGQQETQYF.